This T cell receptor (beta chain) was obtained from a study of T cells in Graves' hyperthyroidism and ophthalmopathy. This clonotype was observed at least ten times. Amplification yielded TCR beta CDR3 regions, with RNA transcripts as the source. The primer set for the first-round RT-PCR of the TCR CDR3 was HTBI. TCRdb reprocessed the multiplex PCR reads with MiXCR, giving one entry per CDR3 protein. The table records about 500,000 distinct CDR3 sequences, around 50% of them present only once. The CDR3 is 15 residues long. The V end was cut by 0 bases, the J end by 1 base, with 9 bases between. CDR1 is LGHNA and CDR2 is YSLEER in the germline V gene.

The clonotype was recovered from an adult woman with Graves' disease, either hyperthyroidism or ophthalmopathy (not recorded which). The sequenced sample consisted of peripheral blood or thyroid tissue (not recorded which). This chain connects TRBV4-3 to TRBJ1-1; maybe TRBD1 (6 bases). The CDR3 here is CASSQEGAANTEAFF. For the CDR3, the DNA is TGCGCCAGCAGCCAAGAGGGGGCGGCGAACACTGAAGCTTTCTTT.